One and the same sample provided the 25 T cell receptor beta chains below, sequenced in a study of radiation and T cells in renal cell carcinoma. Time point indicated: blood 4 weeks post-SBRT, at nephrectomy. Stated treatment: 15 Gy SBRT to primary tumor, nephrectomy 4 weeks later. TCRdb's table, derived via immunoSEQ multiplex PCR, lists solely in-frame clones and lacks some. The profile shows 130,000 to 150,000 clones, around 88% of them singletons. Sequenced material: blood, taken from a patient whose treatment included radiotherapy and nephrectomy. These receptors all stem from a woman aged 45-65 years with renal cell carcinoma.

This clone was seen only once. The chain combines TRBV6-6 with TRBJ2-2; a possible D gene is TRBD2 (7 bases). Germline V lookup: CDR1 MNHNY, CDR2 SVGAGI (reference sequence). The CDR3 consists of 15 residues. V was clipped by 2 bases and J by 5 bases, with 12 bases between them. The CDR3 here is CASSYVGGRTGELFF. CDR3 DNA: TGTGCCAGCAGTTACGTGGGGGGGCGAACCGGGGAGCTGTTTTTT.

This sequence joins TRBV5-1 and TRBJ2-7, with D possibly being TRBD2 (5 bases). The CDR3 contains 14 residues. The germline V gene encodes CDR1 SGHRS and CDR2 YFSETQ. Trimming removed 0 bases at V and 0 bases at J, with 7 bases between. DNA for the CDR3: TGCGCCAGCAGCTTGGCCGGGAACTCCTACGAGCAGTACTTC. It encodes CASSLAGNSYEQYF. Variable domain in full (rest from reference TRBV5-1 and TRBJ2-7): KAGVTQTPRYLIKTRGQQVTLSCSPISGHRSVSWYQQTPGQGLQFLFEYFSETQRNKGNFPGRFSGRQFSNSRSEMNVSTLELGDSALYLCASSLAGNSYEQYFGPGTRLTVT.

CDR3 coding DNA: TGTGCCAGCAGCTTTGGACGTCGGTATAATTCACCCCTCCACTTT. It is translated as CASSFGRRYNSPLHF. This sequence joins TRBV5-6 and TRBJ1-6; D ambiguous. V lost 2 bases, J lost 4 bases, and 10 bases lay in between. The CDR3 contains 15 residues. Germline CDR1 SGHDT, CDR2 YYEEEE.

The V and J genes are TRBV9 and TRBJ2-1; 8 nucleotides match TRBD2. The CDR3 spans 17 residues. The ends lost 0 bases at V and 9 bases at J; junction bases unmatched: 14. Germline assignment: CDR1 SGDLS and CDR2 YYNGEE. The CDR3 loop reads CASSVDGRAGAFTEQFF. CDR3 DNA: TGTGCCAGCAGCGTAGACGGGAGGGCAGGGGCCTTCACTGAGCAGTTCTTC.

CDR3 DNA: TGTGCCAGCAGCTTAGGGGGAGGGGAGACCCAGTACTTC. Protein product: CASSLGGGETQYF. V is TRBV7-9 and J is TRBJ2-5, with 7 bases fitting TRBD2. V lost 1 base and J lost 5; bases outside the gene matches: 1. Germline assignment: CDR1 SEHNR and CDR2 FQNEAQ (reference sequence). This CDR3 is 13 amino acids long.

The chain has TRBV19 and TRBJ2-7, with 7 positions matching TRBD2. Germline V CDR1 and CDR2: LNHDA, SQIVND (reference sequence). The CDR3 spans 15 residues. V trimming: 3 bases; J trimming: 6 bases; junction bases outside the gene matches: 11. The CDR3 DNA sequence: TGTGCCAGTAGTATGGGGCTAGCGGAGGATGGCGAGCAGTACTTC. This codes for CASSMGLAEDGEQYF.

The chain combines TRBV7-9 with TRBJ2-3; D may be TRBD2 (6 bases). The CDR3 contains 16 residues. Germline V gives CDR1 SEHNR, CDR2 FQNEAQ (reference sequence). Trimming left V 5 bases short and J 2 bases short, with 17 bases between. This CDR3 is CASSHGGRDITDTQYF. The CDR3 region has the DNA TGTGCCAGCAGCCATGGTGGGCGGGATATCACAGATACGCAGTATTTT.

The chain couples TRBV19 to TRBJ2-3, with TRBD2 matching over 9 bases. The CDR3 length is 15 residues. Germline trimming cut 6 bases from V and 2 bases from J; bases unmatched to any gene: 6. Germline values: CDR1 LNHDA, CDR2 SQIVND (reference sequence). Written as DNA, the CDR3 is TGTGCCAGTAGAAAACCGGGACTAGCCACAGATACGCAGTATTTT. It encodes CASRKPGLATDTQYF.

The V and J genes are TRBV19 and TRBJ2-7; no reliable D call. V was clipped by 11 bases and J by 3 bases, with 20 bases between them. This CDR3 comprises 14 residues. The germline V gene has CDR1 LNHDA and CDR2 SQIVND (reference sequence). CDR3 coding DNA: TGTGCCCAACCGGCTAGGAATGCAGTCTACGAGCAGTACTTC. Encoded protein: CAQPARNAVYEQYF.

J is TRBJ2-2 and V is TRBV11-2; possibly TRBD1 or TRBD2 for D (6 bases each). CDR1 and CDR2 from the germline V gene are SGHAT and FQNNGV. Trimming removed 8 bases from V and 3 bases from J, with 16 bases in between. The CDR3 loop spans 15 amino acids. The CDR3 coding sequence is TGTGCCAGCCACCCATCGGGGGCGGACACCGGGGAGCTGTTTTTT. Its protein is CASHPSGADTGELFF.

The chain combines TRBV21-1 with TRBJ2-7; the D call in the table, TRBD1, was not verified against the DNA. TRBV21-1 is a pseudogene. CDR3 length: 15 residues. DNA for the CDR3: TGTGCCAGCATTAAAATAATGCGCAGGGGTTGCGAGCAGTACTTC. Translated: CASIKIMRRGCEQYF.

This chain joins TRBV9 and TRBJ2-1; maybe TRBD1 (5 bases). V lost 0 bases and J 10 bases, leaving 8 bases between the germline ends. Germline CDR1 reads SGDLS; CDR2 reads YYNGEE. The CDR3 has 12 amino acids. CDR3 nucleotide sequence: TGTGCCAGCAGCGTAGTCCCAGGGGAGCAGTTCTTC. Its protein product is CASSVVPGEQFF.

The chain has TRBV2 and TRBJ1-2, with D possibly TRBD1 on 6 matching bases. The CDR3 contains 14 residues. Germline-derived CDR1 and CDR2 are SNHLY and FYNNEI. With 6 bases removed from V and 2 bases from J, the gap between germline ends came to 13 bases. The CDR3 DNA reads TGTGCCAGCAGAAATGACAGGAACAACTATGGCTACACCTTC. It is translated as CASRNDRNNYGYTF.

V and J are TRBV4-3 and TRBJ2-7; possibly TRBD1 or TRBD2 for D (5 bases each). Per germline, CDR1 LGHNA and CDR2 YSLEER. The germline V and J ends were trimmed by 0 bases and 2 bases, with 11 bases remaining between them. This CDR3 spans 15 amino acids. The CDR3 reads CASSQDRDHAYEQYF. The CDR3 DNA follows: TGCGCCAGCAGCCAAGACCGGGACCACGCCTACGAGCAGTACTTC.

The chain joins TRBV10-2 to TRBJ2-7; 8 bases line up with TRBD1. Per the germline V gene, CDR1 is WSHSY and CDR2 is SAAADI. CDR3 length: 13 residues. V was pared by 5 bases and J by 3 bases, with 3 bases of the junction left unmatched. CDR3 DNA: TGCGCCAGCAGTCCGGGACAGGACTACGAGCAGTACTTC. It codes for CASSPGQDYEQYF.

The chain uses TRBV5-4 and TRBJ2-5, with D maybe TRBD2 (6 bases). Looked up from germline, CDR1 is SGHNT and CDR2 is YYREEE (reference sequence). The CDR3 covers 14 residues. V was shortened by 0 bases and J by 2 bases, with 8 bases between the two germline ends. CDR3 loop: CASSLAGSQETQYF. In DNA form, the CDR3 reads TGTGCCAGCAGCTTGGCCGGGAGTCAAGAGACCCAGTACTTC.

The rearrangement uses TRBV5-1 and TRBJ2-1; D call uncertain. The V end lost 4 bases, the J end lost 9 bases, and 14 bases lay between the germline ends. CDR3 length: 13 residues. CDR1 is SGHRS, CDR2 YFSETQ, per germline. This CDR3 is CASSPLVDGEQFF. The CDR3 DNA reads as TGCGCCAGCAGCCCCCTGGTTGACGGTGAGCAGTTCTTC.

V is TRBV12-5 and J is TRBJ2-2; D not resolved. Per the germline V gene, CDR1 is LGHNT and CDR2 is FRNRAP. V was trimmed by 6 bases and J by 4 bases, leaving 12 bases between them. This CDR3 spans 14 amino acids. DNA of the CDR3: TGTGCTAGTGGAAGAGACACCCTCACCGGGGAGCTGTTTTTT. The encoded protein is CASGRDTLTGELFF.

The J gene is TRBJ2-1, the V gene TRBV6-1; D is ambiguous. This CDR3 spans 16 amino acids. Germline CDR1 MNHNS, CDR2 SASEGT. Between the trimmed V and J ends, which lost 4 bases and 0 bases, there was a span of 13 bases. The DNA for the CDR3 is TGTGCCAGCAGTGTGGTTGGGTCGAGCTCCTACAATGAGCAGTTCTTC. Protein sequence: CASSVVGSSSYNEQFF.

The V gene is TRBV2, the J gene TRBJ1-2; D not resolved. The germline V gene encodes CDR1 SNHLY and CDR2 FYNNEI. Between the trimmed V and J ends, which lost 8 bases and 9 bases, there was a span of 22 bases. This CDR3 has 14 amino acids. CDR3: CASHATRVVLRYTF. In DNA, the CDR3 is TGTGCCAGCCACGCCACCAGAGTAGTACTACGCTACACCTTC.

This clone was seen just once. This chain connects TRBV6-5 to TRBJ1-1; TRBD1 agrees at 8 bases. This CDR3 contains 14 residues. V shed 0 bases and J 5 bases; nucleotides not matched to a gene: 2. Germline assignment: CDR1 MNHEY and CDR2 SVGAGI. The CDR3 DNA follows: TGTGCCAGCAGTTACTCGAACAGGGGGACTGAAGCTTTCTTT. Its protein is CASSYSNRGTEAFF.

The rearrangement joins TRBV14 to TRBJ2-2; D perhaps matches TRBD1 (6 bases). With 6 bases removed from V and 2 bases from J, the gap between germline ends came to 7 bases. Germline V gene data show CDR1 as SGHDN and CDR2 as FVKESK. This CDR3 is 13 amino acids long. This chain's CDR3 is CASSGTNTGELFF. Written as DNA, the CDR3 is TGTGCCAGCAGTGGGACAAACACCGGGGAGCTGTTTTTT.

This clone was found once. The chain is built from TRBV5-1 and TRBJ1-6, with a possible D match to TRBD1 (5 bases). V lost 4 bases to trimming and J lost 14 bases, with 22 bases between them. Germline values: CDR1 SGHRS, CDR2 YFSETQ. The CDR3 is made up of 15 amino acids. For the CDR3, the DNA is TGCGCCAGCAGCCCGTCTGGTCACACCCGAGGGGCCCTCCACTTT. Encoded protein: CASSPSGHTRGALHF.

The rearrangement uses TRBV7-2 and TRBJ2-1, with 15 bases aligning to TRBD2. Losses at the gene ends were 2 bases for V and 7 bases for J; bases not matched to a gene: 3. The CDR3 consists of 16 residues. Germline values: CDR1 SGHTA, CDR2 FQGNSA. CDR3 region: CASSLFGTSGRNEQFF. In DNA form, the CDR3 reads TGTGCCAGCAGCTTATTTGGGACTAGCGGGAGGAATGAGCAGTTCTTC.

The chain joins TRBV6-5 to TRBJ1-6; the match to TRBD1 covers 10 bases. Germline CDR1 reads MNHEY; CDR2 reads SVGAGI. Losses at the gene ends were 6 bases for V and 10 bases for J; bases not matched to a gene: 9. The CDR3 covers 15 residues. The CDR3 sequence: CASRKGTGETSPLHF. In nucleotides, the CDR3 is TGTGCCAGCAGGAAAGGGACAGGGGAAACATCACCCCTCCACTTT.